The 16 T cell receptor beta chains presented below share a single source sample, sequenced in a study of T-cell memory formation after mild COVID-19. TCRdb re-called the 5' RACE reads with MiXCR, one entry per CDR3 protein. The sample consists of roughly 12,000 distinct CDR3 sequences, roughly 15% of them appearing once. Material: PBMCs or a T cell subset sorted from them (not recorded which). The source is a man younger than 30 who had mild COVID-19 (a few samples of this study predate the infection). Cell type and time point are not known.

This clonotype was counted a few times. The chain uses TRBV20-1 and TRBJ1-2, with TRBD1 matching 7 bases. The CDR3 runs to 15 residues. Germline CDR1 reads DFQATT; CDR2 reads SNEGSKA (reference sequence). V shed 0 bases and J 2 bases; nucleotides not matched to a gene: 6. This CDR3 reads CSARDPMTGNYGYTF. CDR3 coding DNA: TGCAGTGCTAGAGACCCTATGACAGGGAACTATGGCTACACCTTC.

Only a few counts were recorded for this clonotype. The chain has TRBV11-2 and TRBJ2-1; D not certain. Germline V gene data show CDR1 as SGHAT and CDR2 as FQNNGV. The V and J ends lost 5 bases and 7 bases respectively, with 6 bases between them. This CDR3 spans 11 amino acids. CDR3 DNA: TGTGCCAGCAGCCTTCGGAATGAGCAGTTCTTC. Translating gives CASSLRNEQFF.

This clonotype was counted many times. The chain carries TRBV7-9 and TRBJ2-2, with TRBD1 as a possible D gene (6 bases). In germline, CDR1 is SEHNR, CDR2 FQNEAQ (reference sequence). Between the trimmed V and J ends, which lost 5 bases and 8 bases, there was a span of 15 bases. This CDR3 has 14 residues. The CDR3 nucleotides read TGTGCCAGCAGCCCTGACAGGAGGAGAGGGGAGCTGTTTTTT. It translates to CASSPDRRRGELFF.

This clonotype has a handful of counts. The chain recombines TRBV11-2 with TRBJ2-3; D uncertain. The germline CDR1 and CDR2 sequences are SGHAT and FQNNGV. The CDR3 loop spans 13 amino acids. Trimming shortened V by 1 base and J by 5 bases, and 7 bases separated the two germline ends. CDR3 loop: CASSLVGVDTQYF. In DNA, the CDR3 is TGTGCCAGCAGCTTAGTAGGCGTAGATACGCAGTATTTT. Filled out from reference TRBV11-2 and TRBJ2-3, the complete variable domain reads EAGVAQSPRYKIIEKRQSVAFWCNPISGHATLYWYQQILGQGPKLLIQFQNNGVVDDSQLPKDRFSAERLKGVDSTLKIQPAKLEDSAVYLCASSLVGVDTQYFGPGTRLTVL.

The chain recombines TRBV12-3 or TRBV12-4 with TRBJ2-2; D is possibly TRBD1 (6 bases). V was cut by 2 bases and J by 0 bases, with 10 bases left in between. The CDR3 contains 16 residues. The CDR3 nucleotides are TGTGCCAGCAGTTTATACGAGGGGGCGAACACCGGGGAGCTGTTTTTT. Encoded protein: CASSLYEGANTGELFF.

The chain couples TRBV5-6 to TRBJ2-5; D tentatively reads TRBD1 or TRBD2 (6 bases each). The germline V gene encodes CDR1 SGHDT and CDR2 YYEEEE. This CDR3 has 19 residues. The V end lost 3 bases, the J end lost 3 bases, and 27 bases lay between the germline ends. The CDR3 region has the DNA TGTGCCAGCAGCTGTCTACCTTGGACAGTTTTCTGCGGGAAAGAGACCCAGTACTTC. It specifies CASSCLPWTVFCGKETQYF.

This clonotype has a count of ten or more. The chain has TRBV20-1 and TRBJ2-5, with 10 bases that match TRBD2. This CDR3 is built from 15 residues. Trimming cost V 3 bases and J 2 bases; bases outside gene matches: 6. Germline V gene sequence: CDR1 DFQATT, CDR2 SNEGSKA (reference sequence). CDR3 sequence reads: CSASPRTSGQETQYF. CDR3 coding DNA: TGCAGTGCTAGCCCCCGGACTAGCGGACAAGAGACCCAGTACTTC.

The table lists this clonotype with many counts. The chain is built from TRBV5-1 and TRBJ1-2; no firm D call. Trimming left V 0 bases short and J 4 bases short, with 19 bases between. Per germline, CDR1 SGHRS and CDR2 YFSETQ. The CDR3 has 17 residues. CDR3 DNA sequence: TGCGCCAGCAGCTTGGGTCAGGAACCAGCGGAGATCTATGGCTACACCTTC. This sequence encodes CASSLGQEPAEIYGYTF.

This clonotype was recorded at least ten times. The CDR3 is CASSLRTSRFGDEQFF. The CDR3 region has the DNA TGTGCCAGCAGCTTAAGGACTAGCAGGTTCGGTGATGAGCAGTTCTTC. The chain employs TRBV7-9 and TRBJ2-1; 8 positions match TRBD2. J lost 8 bases, V lost 2 bases, and 11 bases had no gene match. The CDR3 contains 16 residues. CDR1 and CDR2 from the germline V gene are SEHNR and FQNEAQ (reference sequence). Full variable domain (outside the CDR3, taken from reference TRBV7-9 and TRBJ2-1): DTGVSQNPRHKITKRGQNVTFRCDPISEHNRLYWYRQTLGQGPEFLTYFQNEAQLEKSRLLSDRFSAERPKGSFSTLEIQRTEQGDSAMYLCASSLRTSRFGDEQFFGPGTRLTVL.

This clonotype was counted many times. The rearrangement uses TRBV4-3 and TRBJ1-4, with a tentative D call TRBD1 (5 bases). The CDR3 sequence is 15 residues long. The ends were cut back, 1 base at V and 10 bases at J, with 16 bases in the middle. Per the germline V gene, CDR1 is LGHNA and CDR2 is YSLEER. The CDR3 sequence: CASSQVPDSGGKLFF. The CDR3 DNA sequence: TGCGCCAGCAGCCAAGTCCCCGATAGTGGGGGAAAACTGTTTTTT.

This clonotype was counted between two and nine times. The CDR3 reads CATQSGGGGYQPQHF. The DNA of the CDR3 is TGTGCCACCCAGAGCGGCGGGGGGGGCTATCAGCCCCAGCATTTT. The gene calls are TRBV24-1 and TRBJ1-5; a weak D match, TRBD1 (6 bases). V was cut by 9 bases and J by 5 bases, with 19 bases left in between. Germline CDR1 KGHDR, CDR2 SFDVKD. The CDR3 extends over 15 amino acids.

This clonotype has a count of ten or more. The chain employs TRBV5-1 and TRBJ2-1; 9 nucleotides match TRBD1. CDR3 length: 15 residues. V was clipped by 2 bases and J by 6 bases; unmatched bases: 6. Germline V gives CDR1 SGHRS, CDR2 YFSETQ. CDR3 in DNA: TGCGCCAGCAGCTTCCGGGACAGGGCTGTCAATGAGCAGTTCTTC. This gives the protein CASSFRDRAVNEQFF.

This clonotype was seen at least ten times. The rearrangement joins TRBV12-3 or TRBV12-4 to TRBJ2-5, with TRBD1 matching 9 bases. This CDR3 contains 17 residues. V gave up 4 bases and J gave up 3 bases; unmatched junction bases: 12. CDR3 sequence (DNA): TGTGCCAGCAGTTCTGGCTCGGGACAGGGAAAGGAAGAGACCCAGTACTTC. Its translation: CASSSGSGQGKEETQYF.

The rearrangement links TRBV28 to TRBJ1-5; D uncertain. CDR1 is MDHEN and CDR2 is SYDVKM in the germline V gene. There are 13 residues in the CDR3. Deletions cut 2 bases from V and 7 bases from J, with 9 bases between. CDR3 amino acids: CASSLGGPQPQHF. The CDR3 coding sequence is TGTGCCAGCAGTTTAGGAGGTCCCCAGCCCCAGCATTTT.

This chain joins TRBV2 and TRBJ2-1, with 11 nucleotides matching TRBD2. Per the germline V gene, CDR1 is SNHLY and CDR2 is FYNNEI. CDR3 size: 12 residues. V shed 6 bases and J 12 bases; nucleotides not matched to a gene: 4. Here the CDR3 DNA reads TGTGCCAGCAGGGCTAGCGGGGGGTCGCAGTTCTTC. It specifies CASRASGGSQFF.

This rearrangement joins TRBV15 to TRBJ1-4; the match to TRBD1 covers 7 bases. V was clipped by 4 bases and J by 5 bases; unmatched bases: 10. The germline CDR1 and CDR2 sequences are LNHNV and YYDKDF (reference sequence). The CDR3 extends over 16 amino acids. The CDR3 loop reads CATSTGGFGVNEKLFF. The DNA of the CDR3 is TGTGCCACCAGCACAGGGGGTTTCGGGGTGAATGAAAAACTGTTTTTT.